This TCR beta chain was found in a study of T cells in Graves' hyperthyroidism and ophthalmopathy. Study-wide points: Blood also carried most thyroid clonotypes expanded above 0.001.

Amplified regions were TCR beta CDR3 sequences from RNA transcripts. The HTBI primer set drove a first-round RT-PCR of the TCR CDR3. MiXCR, run by TCRdb on the multiplex PCR reads, gives a single entry per CDR3 protein. This sample has under 350,000 distinct CDR3 sequences; about an eighth occur once, and the top ten carry roughly 33%. It was around 11 ml of fresh peripheral blood that supplied the PBMCs. Per the germline V gene, CDR1 is LNHNV and CDR2 is YYDKDF (reference sequence). This CDR3 is built from 12 residues. With 3 bases removed from V and 7 bases from J, the gap between germline ends came to 7 bases. This clonotype was detected many times. The antigen is not known.

Sequencing was carried out using blood. The chain has TRBV15 and TRBJ2-4; no clear D gene. This receptor was identified in a woman between 35 and 50 years old with Graves' ophthalmopathy. CDR3 region: CATSSGMNIQYF. CDR3 sequence (DNA): TGTGCCACCAGCAGCGGTATGAACATTCAGTACTTC. Variable domain in full (rest from reference TRBV15 and TRBJ2-4): DAMVIQNPRYQVTQFGKPVTLSCSQTLNHNVMYWYQQKSSQAPKLLFHYYDKDFNNEADTPDNFQSRRPNTSFCFLDIRSPGLGDTAMYLCATSSGMNIQYFGAGTRLSVL.